The clone carrying this T cell receptor beta chain has ten or more counts. The sample originates from a study of T-cell reconstitution after alpha-beta-depleted transplantation in children. Germline V gene lookup returns CDR1 SGHVS and CDR2 FNYEAQ. The trim removed 10 bases at V and 4 bases at J, leaving 8 bases unmatched. This CDR3 is 14 amino acids long. A TCRbeta library incorporating unique molecular identifiers was prepared. From the PCR reads, TCRdb called clonotypes with MiXCR, one entry per CDR3 protein. This table has some 200,000 distinct CDR3 sequences, just over 14% appearing once. The receptor was derived from a human donor who donated a stem cell graft to a child with acute lymphoblastic leukemia. This chain connects TRBV7-6 to TRBJ2-1, with 9 positions matching TRBD2. The sample was PBMCs from the stem cell graft donor, taken from the stem cell graft. CDR3 in amino acids: CATTGLAGYNEQFF. The CDR3, as DNA: TGTGCCACTACAGGGCTAGCGGGATACAATGAGCAGTTCTTC.